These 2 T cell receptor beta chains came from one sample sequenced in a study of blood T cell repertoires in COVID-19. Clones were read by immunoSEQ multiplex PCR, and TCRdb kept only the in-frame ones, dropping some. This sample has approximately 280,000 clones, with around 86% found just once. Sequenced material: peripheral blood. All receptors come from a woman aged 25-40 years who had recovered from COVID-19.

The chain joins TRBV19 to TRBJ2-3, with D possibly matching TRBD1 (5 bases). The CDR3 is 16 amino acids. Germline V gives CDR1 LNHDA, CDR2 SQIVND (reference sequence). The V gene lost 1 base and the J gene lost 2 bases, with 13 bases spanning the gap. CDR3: CASSIGTGQYTDTQYF. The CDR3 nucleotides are TGTGCCAGTAGTATAGGTACAGGCCAGTACACAGATACGCAGTATTTT.

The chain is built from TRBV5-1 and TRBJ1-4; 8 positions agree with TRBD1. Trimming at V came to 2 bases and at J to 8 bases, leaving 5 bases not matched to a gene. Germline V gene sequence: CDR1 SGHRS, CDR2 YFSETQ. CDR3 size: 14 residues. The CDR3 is CASSFGQGREKLFF. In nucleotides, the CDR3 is TGCGCCAGCAGCTTCGGACAGGGAAGGGAAAAACTGTTTTTT.